The T cell receptor beta chain under discussion was sequenced for a study of human T cells and chemical hapten exposure. As for the study in general: Patch tests delivered 0.01% DPC to the upper back and were evaluated at 6 days. Study results and limitations: The formation of large CDR3 similarity clusters by expanded TCRs significantly exceeded that of controls.

V dropped 0 bases and J dropped 6 bases, with 11 bases sitting between them. There are 14 residues in the CDR3. CDR1 and CDR2 from the germline V gene are MNHEY and SMNVEV (reference sequence). At least ten counts were recorded for this clonotype. The antigen remains undetermined. TCRdb analysed the RACE reads with MiXCR anew, one entry per CDR3 protein. The sample includes 95,000 to 150,000 distinct CDR3 sequences, approximately 10% of them seen just once. The time point here: patch test 3, about 24 weeks after DPC sensitization. Regarding treatment: therapeutic diphenylcyclopropenone sensitization with weekly scalp DPC. Only after blood had been drawn was each patch test applied.

The source is a woman aged 50 to 65 with alopecia areata. Some clones in this sample may be carry-over from other donors' samples. This chain connects TRBV27 to TRBJ2-5; D gene uncertain. Sequenced material: whole blood, taken in connection with sensitization to the hapten diphenylcyclopropenone (DPC). The CDR3 nucleotides read TGTGCCAGCAGTTTATCGGGCCCTCGGAAGACCCAGTACTTC. The encoded protein is CASSLSGPRKTQYF.